The sample holds a few counts of the clone carrying this T cell receptor beta chain. The antigen is undetermined. The entry originates in a study of beta chain features in type 1 diabetes. Study information: Summed over all samples, the examined sorted cells came to more than 85 million.

General observations from the study: All four CD4+ subsets of Type 1 diabetes patients contained TCRB CDR3s that were moderately but significantly shorter.

Reverse transcription of all isolated RNA meant that expressed TCRB transcripts were sequenced. The protocol was immunoSEQ multiplex PCR, while the TCRdb copy is restricted to in-frame clones and leaves out a portion. The sample yields 600,000 or so clones, over 12% seen once. CDR3 length: 15 residues. V was pared by 8 bases and J by 2 bases, with 7 bases of the junction left unmatched. The germline V gene encodes CDR1 SNHLY and CDR2 FYNNEI. This receptor was obtained from a man aged 18 to 30 with type 1 diabetes. This chain links TRBV2 with TRBJ2-1; 9 bases are a match to TRBD2. The sample comprised naive CD4+ T cells from blood. The CDR3 sequence: CASHLAGVTYNEQFF. The CDR3 DNA reads TGTGCCAGCCATTTAGCGGGAGTCACCTACAATGAGCAGTTCTTC.